Each of the 21 T cell receptor beta chains below was sequenced from the same sample in a study of Ad26.COV2.S vaccination and SARS-CoV-2 variants. The sample's treatment: 19 received Ad26.COV2.S at low or high dose, single or two shots; 5 received placebo; per-sample allocation not given. Each sample was drawn 63 days after the first injection (of vaccine or placebo). Profiled with immunoSEQ multiplex PCR; TCRdb holds only in-frame clones, not every one. Seen here are about 680,000 clones, roughly 90% observed once, and the top ten hold around 1.5%. The sample here was peripheral blood, taken in a trial of Ad26.COV2.S vaccine versus placebo. The source of these receptors is a person between 18 and 65 years old who received the Ad26.COV2.S COVID-19 vaccine or a placebo.

This chain connects TRBV7-8 to TRBJ2-3; 9 bases agree with TRBD1. J gave up 2 bases and V 0 bases, and 3 bases lay outside the gene matches. Germline CDR1 and CDR2: SGHVS and FQNEAQ. The CDR3 has 16 amino acids. CDR3 loop: CASSLAGTGSTDTQYF. CDR3 in DNA: TGTGCCAGCAGCTTAGCCGGGACAGGGTCCACAGATACGCAGTATTTT. Combining the CDR3 with reference TRBV7-8 and TRBJ2-3 gives the whole variable domain GAGVSQSPRYKVAKRGQDVALRCDPISGHVSLFWYQQALGQGPEFLTYFQNEAQLDKSGLPSDRFFAERPEGSVSTLKIQRTQQEDSAVYLCASSLAGTGSTDTQYFGPGTRLTVL.

The gene calls are TRBV6-2 or TRBV6-3 and TRBJ1-1; 7 bases match TRBD1. CDR3 size: 14 residues. V shed 4 bases, J shed 0 bases, and the junction held 2 bases outside the gene matches. Germline CDR1 reads MNHEY; CDR2 reads SVGEGT. The chain's CDR3 is CASSSGGMNTEAFF. The CDR3 nucleotides read TGTGCCAGCAGTTCAGGGGGGATGAACACTGAAGCTTTCTTT.

The chain joins TRBV5-1 to TRBJ2-7; the match to TRBD1 covers 8 bases. Losses at the gene ends were 5 bases for V and 7 bases for J; bases not matched to a gene: 11. Germline CDR1 SGHRS, CDR2 YFSETQ. This CDR3 region has 14 residues. CDR3 amino acids: CASSSGGGSREQYF. The CDR3 DNA reads as TGCGCCAGCAGTTCAGGGGGCGGATCTCGGGAGCAGTACTTC.

The sample holds one count of this clone. Other DNA variants within this sample encode the same CDR3. V and J are TRBV18 and TRBJ1-1; possibly TRBD1 for D (5 bases). The V end was cut by 1 base, the J end by 7 bases, with 7 bases between. In germline, CDR1 is KGHSH, CDR2 LQKENI. The CDR3 covers 12 residues. CDR3 protein: CASSPQGFEAFF. The CDR3 DNA sequence: TGTGCCAGCTCACCACAGGGGTTTGAAGCTTTCTTT.

In nucleotides, the CDR3 is TGTGCCATCAGTCCTGGACTAGCTTCCTACAATGAGCAGTTCTTC. Translating it yields CAISPGLASYNEQFF. The genes are TRBV10-3 and TRBJ2-1, with 8 nucleotides matching TRBD2. Germline values: CDR1 ENHRY, CDR2 SYGVKD. The CDR3 has 15 residues. After removal of 5 bases from V and 1 base from J, the junction contained 4 bases not matched to a gene.

The V gene is TRBV6-6, the J gene TRBJ1-4; D gene uncertain. The CDR3 covers 13 residues. Trimming pared 0 bases from V and 6 bases from J, leaving 5 bases between. Per germline, CDR1 MNHNY and CDR2 SVGAGI (reference sequence). The CDR3, as DNA: TGTGCCAGCAGTTACTCGGGGTATGAAAAACTGTTTTTT. Its protein product is CASSYSGYEKLFF.

J is TRBJ2-5 and V is TRBV11-2; 7 bases agree with TRBD1. The CDR3 runs to 14 residues. J gave up 6 bases and V 5 bases, and 9 bases lay outside the gene matches. CDR1 SGHAT and CDR2 FQNNGV come from the germline V gene. The CDR3 sequence: CASSPLTGLQTQYF. CDR3 in DNA: TGTGCCAGCAGCCCCCTGACAGGGCTGCAGACCCAGTACTTC.

V gene TRBV3-1 (or the pseudogene TRBV3-2) combines with J gene TRBJ1-1; 9 bases fit TRBD1. Germline trimming cut 3 bases from V and 3 bases from J; bases unmatched to any gene: 5. The CDR3 totals 15 residues. The V gene's germline CDR1 is LGHDT and CDR2 YNNKEL (reference sequence). CDR3 protein: CASSQRGQGDTEAFF. Written as DNA, the CDR3 is TGTGCCAGCAGCCAGAGGGGACAGGGTGACACTGAAGCTTTCTTT.

This clone showed up just once. The chain has TRBV5-6 and TRBJ1-5; 10 positions agree with TRBD1. The CDR3 is made up of 19 amino acids. Germline lookup yields CDR1 SGHDT and CDR2 YYEEEE. The junction had 12 bases not matched to a gene; V was cut back by 3 bases and J by 0 bases. This CDR3 is CASSSYRDRGLYSNQPQHF. As DNA, the CDR3 is TGTGCCAGCAGCTCGTACCGGGACAGGGGTTTATATAGCAATCAGCCCCAGCATTTT.

The rearrangement links TRBV7-9 to TRBJ2-5; D gene ambiguous. From germline, CDR1 is SEHNR and CDR2 FQNEAQ (reference sequence). Trimming stripped 1 base from V and 6 bases from J, with 12 bases between. The CDR3 spans 14 residues. The CDR3 DNA reads as TGTGCCAGCAGCTTAGATAATGCCGCCCAGACCCAGTACTTC. Amino acids: CASSLDNAAQTQYF. Using reference TRBV7-9 and TRBJ2-5 for the parts outside the CDR3, the full variable domain is DTGVSQNPRHKITKRGQNVTFRCDPISEHNRLYWYRQTLGQGPEFLTYFQNEAQLEKSRLLSDRFSAERPKGSFSTLEIQRTEQGDSAMYLCASSLDNAAQTQYFGPGTRLLVL.

The chain joins TRBV6-5 to TRBJ1-5; TRBD1 is a possible D gene (5 bases). The V gene lost 6 bases and the J gene lost 9 bases, with 12 bases spanning the gap. This CDR3 has 12 residues. Germline values: CDR1 MNHEY, CDR2 SVGAGI. CDR3 DNA: TGTGCCAGCAGCCTTCTGGGGGGGCCCCAGCATTTT. Its translation is CASSLLGGPQHF.

This CDR3 reads CASSLGLGDTFNYGEKLFF. In nucleotides, the CDR3 is TGTGCCAGCAGCTTGGGCCTGGGAGATACCTTCAACTATGGTGAAAAACTGTTTTTT. This chain connects TRBV7-9 to TRBJ1-4; D remains ambiguous. The CDR3 spans 19 residues. CDR1 and CDR2 (germline): SEHNR, FQNEAQ (reference sequence). Trimming stripped 3 bases from V and 7 bases from J, with 27 bases between.

V usage is TRBV29-1 and J usage is TRBJ2-5; 8 bases line up with TRBD2. V shed 6 bases and J 4 bases; nucleotides not matched to a gene: 10. The CDR3 runs 14 residues. Germline V CDR1 and CDR2: SQVTM, ANQGSEA. The DNA of the CDR3 is TGCAGCGTGGGGGCGGGGGGTTTGCGAGAGACCCAGTACTTC. It is translated as CSVGAGGLRETQYF.

CDR3 in amino acids: CASSSAPGQGETQYF. CDR3 nucleotides: TGTGCCAGCAGCTCCGCCCCGGGACAAGGGGAGACCCAGTACTTC. This sequence joins TRBV7-8 and TRBJ2-5; D is possibly TRBD1 (6 bases). The V and J ends lost 4 bases and 5 bases respectively, with 17 bases between them. Germline CDR1 is SGHVS and CDR2 is FQNEAQ. The length of the CDR3 is 15 residues.

The genes are TRBV30 and TRBJ1-4; TRBD1 might be the D (5 bases). The CDR3 sequence is 12 residues long. Germline assignment: CDR1 GTSNPN and CDR2 SVGIG (reference sequence). Trimming removed 1 base from V and 7 bases from J, with 7 bases in between. This chain's CDR3 is CAWSAGSEKLFF. In DNA, the CDR3 is TGTGCCTGGAGTGCAGGGTCTGAAAAACTGTTTTTT. The complete variable domain, with remaining parts taken from reference TRBV30 and TRBJ1-4, reads SQTIHQWPATLVQPVGSPLSLECTVEGTSNPNLYWYRQAAGRGLQLLFYSVGIGQISSEVPQNLSASRPQDRQFILSSKKLLLSDSGFYLCAWSAGSEKLFFGSGTQLSVL.

This chain joins TRBV6-5 and TRBJ2-6; D gene uncertain. Trimming left V 7 bases short and J 2 bases short, with 12 bases between. Germline lookup yields CDR1 MNHEY and CDR2 SVGAGI. The CDR3 sequence is 15 residues long. The CDR3 loop reads CASTRVPTGANVLTF. CDR3 nucleotide sequence: TGTGCCAGCACCCGGGTGCCCACTGGGGCCAACGTCCTGACTTTC.

The V gene is TRBV5-5, the J gene TRBJ2-1, with TRBD1 identical over 9 bases. CDR3 length equals 14 residues. V shed 4 bases and J 8 bases; nucleotides not matched to a gene: 7. The germline V gene encodes CDR1 SGHKS and CDR2 YYEKEE (reference sequence). Written as DNA, the CDR3 is TGTGCCAGCAGCGTGGGACAGGGTGTCGATGAGCAGTTCTTC. Translating it yields CASSVGQGVDEQFF.

The gene calls are TRBV6-5 and TRBJ2-3, with a tentative D call TRBD2 (6 bases). Looked up from germline, CDR1 is MNHEY and CDR2 is SVGAGI. CDR3 length: 15 residues. V was pared by 6 bases and J by 1 base, with 14 bases between. Written as DNA, the CDR3 is TGTGCCAGCAGGAAGGGACTCCACCGCACAGATACGCAGTATTTT. It specifies CASRKGLHRTDTQYF.

This chain uses TRBV14 with TRBJ1-1; the D is unclear. Germline V gene data show CDR1 as SGHDN and CDR2 as FVKESK. The V end lost 3 bases, the J end lost 0 bases, and 5 bases lay between the germline ends. The CDR3 runs 13 residues. In nucleotides, the CDR3 is TGTGCCAGCAGCCACGGACTGAACACTGAAGCTTTCTTT. Translation gives CASSHGLNTEAFF.

V and J are TRBV15 and TRBJ2-1; possibly TRBD1 for D (6 bases). Germline V lookup: CDR1 LNHNV, CDR2 YYDKDF (reference sequence). The CDR3 extends over 16 amino acids. The germline V and J ends were trimmed by 7 bases and 4 bases, with 20 bases remaining between them. This chain's CDR3 is CATTLDRSGQYNEQFF. CDR3 bases: TGTGCCACCACCCTAGACAGGAGCGGTCAGTACAATGAGCAGTTCTTC.

The chain combines TRBV18 with TRBJ2-7, with D perhaps assigned TRBD1 or TRBD2 (5 bases each). Germline values: CDR1 KGHSH, CDR2 LQKENI. V lost 6 bases to trimming and J lost 0 bases, with 12 bases between them. CDR3 length equals 14 residues. The CDR3 sequence: CASSLRDLSYEQYF. The DNA for the CDR3 is TGTGCCAGCTCCCTCAGGGACCTCTCCTACGAGCAGTACTTC.